Below are 24 T cell receptor beta chains sequenced from a single sample in a study of radiation and T cells in renal cell carcinoma. Described time point: baseline pretreatment blood. Treatment in this sample: 15 Gy SBRT to primary tumor, nephrectomy 4 weeks later. Sequencing used immunoSEQ multiplex PCR; TCRdb keeps in-frame clones, though not all of them. The table shows 150,000 or so clones, with around nine tenths occurring only once. Specimen: blood, collected from a patient whose treatment included radiotherapy and nephrectomy. These receptors all come from a woman aged 50 to 60 with renal cell carcinoma.

The genes are TRBV7-9 and TRBJ2-3, with 7 bases fitting TRBD2. CDR1 SEHNR and CDR2 FQNEAQ come from the germline V gene (reference sequence). Germline trimming cut 5 bases from V and 4 bases from J; bases unmatched to any gene: 6. This CDR3 has 14 amino acids. The DNA of the CDR3 is TGTGCCAGCAGCCCCGTAGCGGGCGCAGATACGCAGTATTTT. Amino acid sequence: CASSPVAGADTQYF.

The sample holds one count of this clone. The V and J genes are TRBV2 and TRBJ2-3, with TRBD2 as a possible D gene (5 bases). CDR1 and CDR2 from the germline V gene are SNHLY and FYNNEI. Deletions cut 7 bases from V and 8 bases from J, with 19 bases between. The CDR3 is 14 residues long. CDR3 nucleotides: TGTGCCAGCACCGAACAATGGACTCTGGGTACGCAGTATTTT. This codes for CASTEQWTLGTQYF.

The chain couples TRBV6-6 to TRBJ1-1, with 9 bases identical to TRBD1. This CDR3 has 15 amino acids. V lost 4 bases, J lost 4 bases, and 7 bases stayed unmatched. CDR1 is MNHNY and CDR2 is SVGAGI in the germline V gene (reference sequence). For the CDR3, the DNA is TGTGCCAGCAGTTCTATAGACAGGGGGGGCACTGAAGCTTTCTTT. The encoded protein is CASSSIDRGGTEAFF.

The rearrangement uses TRBV19 and TRBJ1-1, with TRBD1 identical over 7 bases. V lost 7 bases, J lost 1 base, and 6 bases stayed unmatched. CDR1 and CDR2 (germline): LNHDA, SQIVND (reference sequence). The CDR3 runs to 14 residues. The CDR3 sequence: CASTFDRANTEAFF. The CDR3 region has the DNA TGTGCCAGTACCTTTGACAGGGCGAACACTGAAGCTTTCTTT.

This chain links TRBV7-2 with TRBJ2-3; 7 bases are a match to TRBD2. The trim removed 5 bases at V and 1 base at J, leaving 9 bases unmatched. Germline-derived CDR1 and CDR2 are SGHTA and FQGNSA. The CDR3 has 16 amino acids. The CDR3 DNA sequence: TGTGCCAGCAGCCGGGAGGTCGGGAGCGGCACAGATACGCAGTATTTT. Translation: CASSREVGSGTDTQYF.

This clone was detected once. The gene calls are TRBV7-9 and TRBJ2-5; D is possibly TRBD2 (5 bases). Trimming cost V 1 base and J 2 bases, with 14 bases left between them. Looked up from germline, CDR1 is SEHNR and CDR2 is FQNEAQ (reference sequence). The CDR3 runs to 16 residues. In DNA form, the CDR3 reads TGTGCCAGCAGCTTAGGGACGAGCGGCGGGCAAGAGACCCAGTACTTC. This translates into CASSLGTSGGQETQYF.

The chain couples TRBV7-9 to TRBJ2-5; no clear D gene. Trimming left V 6 bases short and J 4 bases short, with 9 bases between. Germline CDR1 SEHNR, CDR2 FQNEAQ (reference sequence). This CDR3 region has 12 residues. This CDR3 reads CASSSVVETQYF. The CDR3, as DNA: TGTGCCAGCAGTTCAGTCGTAGAGACCCAGTACTTC.

This chain links TRBV6-5 with TRBJ1-5; 7 nucleotides align to TRBD1. From germline, CDR1 is MNHEY and CDR2 SVGAGI. Trimming cost V 0 bases and J 3 bases; bases outside gene matches: 2. CDR3 length: 15 amino acids. CDR3 residues: CASSYSGQYNQPQHF. CDR3 nucleotides: TGTGCCAGCAGTTACTCGGGACAGTACAATCAGCCCCAGCATTTT.

The CDR3 DNA sequence: TGTGCCAGCAGCTTAGAAGGGACAGACAATGAAAAACTGTTTTTT. Encoded protein: CASSLEGTDNEKLFF. The chain recombines TRBV7-8 with TRBJ1-4; 7 bases map to TRBD1. This CDR3 contains 15 residues. The germline V gene encodes CDR1 SGHVS and CDR2 FQNEAQ. The V gene end was trimmed by 1 base and the J gene end by 5 bases; junction bases not matched to a gene: 4. Full variable domain (outside the CDR3, taken from reference TRBV7-8 and TRBJ1-4): GAGVSQSPRYKVAKRGQDVALRCDPISGHVSLFWYQQALGQGPEFLTYFQNEAQLDKSGLPSDRFFAERPEGSVSTLKIQRTQQEDSAVYLCASSLEGTDNEKLFFGSGTQLSVL.

This clone was seen a single time. The chain carries TRBV13 and TRBJ1-1; 10 nucleotides match TRBD1. This CDR3 region has 15 residues. CDR1 is PRHDT and CDR2 is FYEKMQ in the germline V gene (reference sequence). The ends lost 10 bases at V and 4 bases at J; junction bases unmatched: 12. Written as DNA, the CDR3 is TGTGCCACCGATCTTGGGACAGGGGTGAGCACTGAAGCTTTCTTT. Translation gives CATDLGTGVSTEAFF.

This chain links TRBV2 with TRBJ2-4; 9 positions match TRBD1. V gave up 5 bases and J gave up 0 bases; unmatched junction bases: 8. This CDR3 region has 17 residues. The germline CDR1 and CDR2 sequences are SNHLY and FYNNEI. This CDR3 is CASSLLRQGGAKNIQYF. CDR3 nucleotide sequence: TGTGCCAGCAGTCTTCTTCGACAGGGGGGAGCCAAAAACATTCAGTACTTC.

The gene calls are TRBV6-6 and TRBJ1-5; D unclear. The CDR3 is 14 residues long. Germline-derived CDR1 and CDR2 are MNHNY and SVGAGI (reference sequence). Between the trimmed V and J ends, which lost 5 bases and 0 bases, there was a span of 8 bases. The CDR3 loop is CASSRTGSNQPQHF. The CDR3 coding sequence is TGTGCCAGCAGTCGGACGGGTAGCAATCAGCCCCAGCATTTT.

The chain is built from TRBV6-6 and TRBJ1-2; 7 bases line up with TRBD1. The CDR3 runs 14 residues. V was pared by 0 bases and J by 8 bases, with 6 bases of the junction left unmatched. From germline, CDR1 is MNHNY and CDR2 SVGAGI (reference sequence). The CDR3 protein is CASSYSGGAEGYTF. In DNA form, the CDR3 reads TGTGCCAGCAGTTACTCAGGGGGCGCGGAAGGCTACACCTTC.

This clone was detected only a few times. The chain links TRBV6-1 to TRBJ1-1, with D uncertain. Trimming left V 4 bases short and J 0 bases short, with 3 bases between. CDR1 MNHNS and CDR2 SASEGT come from the germline V gene. This CDR3 is built from 12 residues. The CDR3 region has the DNA TGTGCCAGCAGTGCCATGAACACTGAAGCTTTCTTT. Protein sequence: CASSAMNTEAFF.

The chain carries TRBV12-5 and TRBJ1-4; D uncertain. Per the germline V gene, CDR1 is LGHNT and CDR2 is FRNRAP. Trimming took 7 bases from V and 2 from J, leaving 8 bases between them. The CDR3 covers 13 residues. As DNA, the CDR3 is TGTGCTAGTGTTGGGTTGACTAATGAAAAACTGTTTTTT. It encodes CASVGLTNEKLFF.

The V call is TRBV7-9, the J call TRBJ2-3, with 8 bases identical to TRBD2. Germline-derived CDR1 and CDR2 are SEHNR and FQNEAQ (reference sequence). The V segment lost 5 bases and the J segment 3 bases; nucleotides outside the gene matches: 4. CDR3 length: 14 amino acids. CDR3 sequence: CASSRTSLTDTQYF. The CDR3 DNA reads as TGTGCCAGCAGCCGGACTAGCTTAACAGATACGCAGTATTTT. Based on the CDR3 plus reference TRBV7-9 and TRBJ2-3, the full variable domain is DTGVSQNPRHKITKRGQNVTFRCDPISEHNRLYWYRQTLGQGPEFLTYFQNEAQLEKSRLLSDRFSAERPKGSFSTLEIQRTEQGDSAMYLCASSRTSLTDTQYFGPGTRLTVL.

The gene calls are TRBV4-1 and TRBJ1-5; perhaps TRBD1 as D (6 bases). Germline lookup yields CDR1 MGHRA and CDR2 YSYEKL. This CDR3 region has 16 residues. The V gene lost 0 bases and the J gene lost 1 base, with 10 bases spanning the gap. CDR3 sequence reads: CASSQEPDRSNQPQHF. The CDR3 DNA follows: TGCGCCAGCAGCCAAGAACCAGACAGGAGCAATCAGCCCCAGCATTTT.

J is TRBJ1-2 and V is TRBV14, with D perhaps matching TRBD1 (6 bases). The germline gives CDR1 SGHDN, CDR2 FVKESK. With 1 base removed from V and 4 bases from J, the gap between germline ends came to 13 bases. This CDR3 is built from 15 residues. This CDR3 is CASSQGTVYPYGYTF. The CDR3 DNA reads as TGTGCCAGCAGCCAAGGGACAGTCTACCCCTATGGCTACACCTTC.

This chain connects TRBV7-6 to TRBJ1-5, with D hard to call. The ends were cut back, 5 bases at V and 6 bases at J, with 23 bases in the middle. The germline gives CDR1 SGHVS, CDR2 FNYEAQ. There are 17 residues in the CDR3. The CDR3 DNA follows: TGTGCCAGCAGCCCAACGGAGCTGGAAATCCCCTCTCAGCCCCAGCATTTT. Translating gives CASSPTELEIPSQPQHF. Using reference TRBV7-6 and TRBJ1-5 for the parts outside the CDR3, the full variable domain is GAGVSQSPRYKVTKRGQDVALRCDPISGHVSLYWYRQALGQGPEFLTYFNYEAQQDKSGLPNDRFSAERPEGSISTLTIQRTEQRDSAMYRCASSPTELEIPSQPQHFGDGTRLSIL.

This clone was seen once. The chain links TRBV11-2 to TRBJ2-7; D possibly corresponds to TRBD1 (5 bases). Germline values: CDR1 SGHAT, CDR2 FQNNGV. Trimming shortened V by 3 bases and J by 3 bases, and 9 bases separated the two germline ends. The CDR3 has 13 amino acids. The CDR3, as DNA: TGTGCCAGCAGCTTCGACAGTTTCTACGAGCAGTACTTC. Its protein is CASSFDSFYEQYF. The full variable domain, completed using reference TRBV11-2 and TRBJ2-7, is EAGVAQSPRYKIIEKRQSVAFWCNPISGHATLYWYQQILGQGPKLLIQFQNNGVVDDSQLPKDRFSAERLKGVDSTLKIQPAKLEDSAVYLCASSFDSFYEQYFGPGTRLTVT.

The rearrangement joins TRBV10-3 to TRBJ2-7; 7 nucleotides match TRBD2. Per the germline V gene, CDR1 is ENHRY and CDR2 is SYGVKD. The V segment lost 0 bases and the J segment 4 bases; nucleotides outside the gene matches: 3. This CDR3 region has 14 residues. For the CDR3, the DNA is TGTGCCATCAGTGAGTCGGGCGGGGGATACGAGCAGTACTTC. This translates into CAISESGGGYEQYF.

The chain links TRBV27 to TRBJ1-5; TRBD1 matches 9 bases. This CDR3 is built from 17 residues. The V segment lost 4 bases and the J segment 2 bases; nucleotides outside the gene matches: 9. From germline, CDR1 is MNHEY and CDR2 SMNVEV (reference sequence). The CDR3 nucleotides read TGTGCCAGCAGTTCAGGACAGGGGAGGGGCGGCAATCAGCCCCAGCATTTT. Amino acid sequence: CASSSGQGRGGNQPQHF.

The chain joins TRBV5-1 to TRBJ1-3, with D unresolved. Germline-derived CDR1 and CDR2 are SGHRS and YFSETQ. The CDR3 extends over 16 amino acids. Between the trimmed V and J ends, which lost 2 bases and 0 bases, there was a span of 12 bases. The CDR3 bases are TGCGCCAGCAGCTTACAACCGGGCTCCTCTGGAAACACCATATATTTT. Amino acids: CASSLQPGSSGNTIYF.

The genes are TRBV2 and TRBJ2-5, with D uncertain. The V end lost 2 bases, the J end lost 2 bases, and 9 bases lay between the germline ends. In germline, CDR1 is SNHLY, CDR2 FYNNEI. The CDR3 is 14 amino acids. The CDR3 coding sequence is TGTGCCAGCAGTGAAAGCGAAAATCAAGAGACCCAGTACTTC. This sequence encodes CASSESENQETQYF.